The source of this T cell receptor (beta chain) is a study of blood T cell repertoires in COVID-19. Study in general: T cells, B-cell-depleted T cells, or PBMCs provided the cDNA or gDNA that served as material.

The CDR3 contains 16 residues. Germline values: CDR1 MNHNY, CDR2 SVGAGI (reference sequence). The V end was cut by 4 bases, the J end by 1 base, with 14 bases between. Clones were read by immunoSEQ multiplex PCR, and TCRdb kept only the in-frame ones, dropping some. The table records about 82,000 clones, 80% to 90% of them present only once. Sequencing was done on a sample of PBMCs or T cells enriched from blood (not recorded which). The chain combines TRBV6-6 with TRBJ1-5; D ambiguous. The TCR comes from a woman aged 45-59 years with acute COVID-19. CDR3 sequence reads: CASSSLDKGSNQPQHF. CDR3 sequence (DNA): TGTGCCAGCAGTTCCCTCGACAAAGGCAGCAATCAGCCCCAGCATTTT.